Following are 18 T cell receptor beta chains from one sample sequenced in a study of sequential checkpoint blockade in melanoma. The repertoire was sequenced with immunoSEQ multiplex PCR; TCRdb's copy has only in-frame clones and lacks some. The sample carries about 40,000 clones, 86% recorded once. The treatment was: randomized to nivolumab then ipilimumab (arm A) or the reverse (arm B). The sample in question was CD8+ T cells sorted from blood (inferred from file names), obtained from a patient given nivolumab and ipilimumab in sequence. These receptors were obtained from a human donor with melanoma.

The chain recombines TRBV30 with TRBJ2-1; 7 positions match TRBD2. The CDR3 length is 13 residues. Germline lookup yields CDR1 GTSNPN and CDR2 SVGIG (reference sequence). The trim removed 4 bases at V and 7 bases at J, leaving 7 bases unmatched. The CDR3 spells CAWTTGGINEQFF. The CDR3 bases are TGTGCCTGGACCACGGGAGGCATTAATGAGCAGTTCTTC.

The chain links TRBV27 to TRBJ1-2; tentatively, D is TRBD1 (6 bases). The CDR3 is made up of 12 amino acids. Trimming pared 8 bases from V and 8 bases from J, leaving 15 bases between. Germline V gene lookup returns CDR1 MNHEY and CDR2 SMNVEV (reference sequence). The CDR3 loop is CASGPRGGGYTF. CDR3 nucleotides: TGTGCCAGCGGCCCGCGGGGGGGCGGCTACACCTTC.

This rearrangement joins TRBV4-2 to TRBJ2-6, with D hard to call. Germline values: CDR1 LGHNA, CDR2 YNFKEQ. CDR3 length equals 15 residues. The ends were cut back, 7 bases at V and 1 base at J, with 11 bases in the middle. As DNA, the CDR3 is TGTGCCAGCACCTTAGAGGTATCTGGGGCCAACGTCCTGACTTTC. As protein: CASTLEVSGANVLTF.

The rearrangement links TRBV30 to TRBJ2-2; no firm D call. Looked up from germline, CDR1 is GTSNPN and CDR2 is SVGIG (reference sequence). Trimming cost V 2 bases and J 3 bases, with 13 bases left between them. The CDR3 extends over 15 amino acids. The CDR3 bases are TGTGCCTGGAGTTCAATTGAGGAGCACACCGGGGAGCTGTTTTTT. Translation gives CAWSSIEEHTGELFF.

The J gene is TRBJ2-2, the V gene TRBV29-1, with 7 bases identical to TRBD1. Germline V gives CDR1 SQVTM, CDR2 ANQGSEA. V lost 5 bases, J lost 6 bases, and 0 bases stayed unmatched. The CDR3 has 11 residues. CDR3: CSVTGAGELFF. The DNA for the CDR3 is TGCAGCGTTACAGGGGCCGGGGAGCTGTTTTTT.

The chain links TRBV5-4 to TRBJ2-7, with 9 positions matching TRBD1. There are 13 residues in the CDR3. After removal of 3 bases from V and 6 bases from J, the junction contained 4 bases not matched to a gene. CDR1 is SGHNT, CDR2 YYREEE, per germline (reference sequence). The CDR3 protein is CASSWTGEGEQYF. The CDR3 bases are TGTGCCAGCAGCTGGACAGGGGAGGGCGAGCAGTACTTC.

V and J are TRBV27 and TRBJ1-5; D uncertain. The germline CDR1 and CDR2 sequences are MNHEY and SMNVEV (reference sequence). This CDR3 contains 14 residues. Trimming took 2 bases from V and 4 from J, leaving 9 bases between them. Written as DNA, the CDR3 is TGTGCCAGCAGTTTACACGACGGGAATCAGCCCCAGCATTTT. It specifies CASSLHDGNQPQHF.

The chain uses TRBV19 and TRBJ2-7; 9 positions match TRBD2. The CDR3 is 14 residues long. Unmatched junction bases numbered 7, after V lost 5 bases and J lost 5 bases. Germline CDR1 is LNHDA and CDR2 is SQIVND (reference sequence). The CDR3 sequence is CASSLLAGVNEQYF. DNA for the CDR3: TGTGCCAGTAGTCTATTAGCGGGAGTAAACGAGCAGTACTTC.

The V call is TRBV6-1, the J call TRBJ1-1, with TRBD1 as a possible D gene (6 bases). Germline CDR1 and CDR2: MNHNS and SASEGT. The ends were cut back, 6 bases at V and 0 bases at J, with 11 bases in the middle. The length of the CDR3 is 14 residues. This chain's CDR3 is CASSHRDMNTEAFF. The CDR3 DNA reads as TGTGCCAGCAGCCACCGGGACATGAACACTGAAGCTTTCTTT.

This chain uses TRBV27 with TRBJ1-5; 10 positions agree with TRBD1. Per germline, CDR1 MNHEY and CDR2 SMNVEV (reference sequence). V shed 6 bases and J 1 base; nucleotides not matched to a gene: 9. The CDR3 consists of 17 residues. As DNA, the CDR3 is TGTGCCAGCAGCCCAGGGACAGGGGTTCCGAGCAATCAGCCCCAGCATTTT. It translates to CASSPGTGVPSNQPQHF.

V gene TRBV7-9 combines with J gene TRBJ2-2; possibly TRBD2 for D (5 bases). Germline V gene sequence: CDR1 SEHNR, CDR2 FQNEAQ (reference sequence). V lost 6 bases and J 8 bases, leaving 16 bases between the germline ends. The CDR3 has 14 residues. CDR3 nucleotide sequence: TGTGCCAGCAGGGACCCCATGGGAGCAGGGGAGCTGTTTTTT. This encodes CASRDPMGAGELFF.

The sample holds a few counts of this clone. The chain has TRBV30 and TRBJ1-4; D is possibly TRBD1 (5 bases). Trimming left V 0 bases short and J 4 bases short, with 9 bases between. This CDR3 is built from 14 residues. In germline, CDR1 is GTSNPN, CDR2 SVGIG (reference sequence). CDR3 amino acids: CAWSVWGGNEKLFF. The CDR3, as DNA: TGTGCCTGGAGTGTGTGGGGGGGTAATGAAAAACTGTTTTTT.

The V call is TRBV7-9, the J call TRBJ2-1; D not resolved. CDR3 size: 13 residues. Germline lookup yields CDR1 SEHNR and CDR2 FQNEAQ (reference sequence). The ends were cut back, 1 base at V and 7 bases at J, with 8 bases in the middle. CDR3 DNA: TGTGCCAGCAGCTTAGGCCTACTTAATGAGCAGTTCTTC. Amino acid sequence: CASSLGLLNEQFF.

The chain couples TRBV9 to TRBJ2-7, with TRBD2 matching over 7 bases. The V and J ends lost 4 bases and 5 bases, in that order; junction bases with no gene match: 15. The CDR3 length is 16 residues. Germline V CDR1 and CDR2: SGDLS, YYNGEE. The CDR3 DNA is TGTGCCAGCAGCCCAGAGGGAAGTCGGCGGGAGAACGAGCAGTACTTC. This codes for CASSPEGSRRENEQYF.

The V and J genes are TRBV28 and TRBJ2-7; possibly TRBD1 for D (5 bases). The length of the CDR3 is 16 residues. Trimming shortened V by 0 bases and J by 2 bases, and 14 bases separated the two germline ends. Germline loops: CDR1 MDHEN, CDR2 SYDVKM. The CDR3 spells CASSLWDGALTYEQYF. CDR3 sequence (DNA): TGTGCCAGCAGTTTATGGGATGGGGCATTGACCTACGAGCAGTACTTC.

This rearrangement joins TRBV5-1 to TRBJ1-1; no definite D call. Germline V CDR1 and CDR2: SGHRS, YFSETQ. V was cut by 0 bases and J by 3 bases, with 6 bases left in between. This CDR3 has 13 residues. For the CDR3, the DNA is TGCGCCAGCAGCTTGGTACCGGACACTGAAGCTTTCTTT. Amino acids: CASSLVPDTEAFF.

The DNA of the CDR3 is TGCGCCAGCACCCCTCCGGGACAGATGAACACTGAAGCTTTCTTT. Protein product: CASTPPGQMNTEAFF. The chain uses TRBV4-1 and TRBJ1-1, with TRBD1 matching 7 bases. The germline V gene encodes CDR1 MGHRA and CDR2 YSYEKL. V shed 7 bases and J 0 bases; nucleotides not matched to a gene: 8. The CDR3 runs 15 residues.

The chain employs TRBV13 and TRBJ2-2, with D possibly being TRBD2 (5 bases). The CDR3 runs to 20 residues. V lost 4 bases, J lost 1 base, and 25 bases lay in between. Germline V lookup: CDR1 PRHDT, CDR2 FYEKMQ (reference sequence). The CDR3 reads CASSSIQFTRTRLNTGELFF. The DNA of the CDR3 is TGTGCCAGCAGCTCAATTCAATTTACCCGGACTCGCCTGAACACCGGGGAGCTGTTTTTT.